What follows are 20 T cell receptor beta chains derived from one specimen sequenced in a study of T-cell reconstitution after alpha-beta-depleted transplantation in children. Unique molecular identifiers were built into the TCRbeta library. TCRdb reprocessed the PCR reads with MiXCR, giving one entry per CDR3 protein. The sample holds some 220,000 distinct CDR3 sequences, roughly a tenth seen once. The material sequenced was PBMCs, taken before TCRalphabeta/CD19-depleted stem cell transplant. The receptors derive from a child younger than two with acute myeloid leukemia, due to receive a stem cell transplant.

This clonotype was detected many times. The chain couples TRBV18 to TRBJ1-4; D is ambiguous. The germline V gene has CDR1 KGHSH and CDR2 LQKENI. CDR3 length: 16 residues. Trimming removed 3 bases at V and 3 bases at J, with 14 bases between. The CDR3, as DNA: TGTGCCAGCTCACCGACGGTTTCGTATTCTAATGAAAAACTGTTTTTT. Amino acids: CASSPTVSYSNEKLFF.

This clonotype came up many times. This rearrangement joins TRBV12-3 or TRBV12-4 to TRBJ1-1, with D uncertain. The V end lost 3 bases, the J end lost 6 bases, and 8 bases lay between the germline ends. The CDR3 length is 12 residues. CDR3 DNA: TGTGCCAGCAGTTTCACGGGAGCTGAAGCTTTCTTT. Its protein product is CASSFTGAEAFF.

This clonotype was seen ten or more times. The chain employs TRBV20-1 and TRBJ2-1; D gene uncertain. The germline V gene has CDR1 DFQATT and CDR2 SNEGSKA (reference sequence). Trimming shortened V by 7 bases and J by 6 bases, and 13 bases separated the two germline ends. There are 12 residues in the CDR3. The CDR3 protein is CSGAIWTNEQFF. The CDR3 coding sequence is TGCAGTGGGGCGATTTGGACCAATGAGCAGTTCTTC.

Many counts were recorded for this clonotype. The J gene is TRBJ2-2, the V gene TRBV4-1; D might be TRBD1 (5 bases). Trimming pared 5 bases from V and 3 bases from J, leaving 13 bases between. Looked up from germline, CDR1 is MGHRA and CDR2 is YSYEKL. The CDR3 is 15 residues long. In DNA, the CDR3 is TGCGCCAGCAGCACCTCGATAGGGGACACCGGGGAGCTGTTTTTT. Protein sequence: CASSTSIGDTGELFF.

This clonotype appeared many times. The chain recombines TRBV5-1 with TRBJ1-1, with unresolved D. The CDR3 consists of 15 residues. V was cut by 0 bases and J by 4 bases, with 13 bases left in between. CDR1 is SGHRS and CDR2 is YFSETQ in the germline V gene. CDR3 sequence: CASSLAFGPGTEAFF. DNA for the CDR3: TGCGCCAGCAGCTTGGCCTTCGGTCCGGGCACTGAAGCTTTCTTT.

This clonotype appeared a single time. The chain links TRBV7-2 to TRBJ2-7; 8 nucleotides match TRBD2. The CDR3 runs 15 residues. Germline V gene lookup returns CDR1 SGHTA and CDR2 FQGNSA. Trimming at V came to 0 bases and at J to 3 bases, leaving 4 bases not matched to a gene. CDR3 coding DNA: TGTACCAGCAGCTTAGCGATAGCGGGACGCTACGAGCAGTACTTC. It codes for CTSSLAIAGRYEQYF.

V gene TRBV27 combines with J gene TRBJ1-3; TRBD1 matches at 7 bases. Germline V gene data show CDR1 as MNHEY and CDR2 as SMNVEV (reference sequence). J lost 0 bases, V lost 3 bases, and 5 bases had no gene match. CDR3 length equals 16 residues. The CDR3 loop is CASSFDRVNSGNTIYF. CDR3 bases: TGTGCCAGCAGTTTTGACAGGGTTAACTCTGGAAACACCATATATTTT.

In this sample, this clonotype turned up a few times. This rearrangement joins TRBV27 to TRBJ2-7; 14 bases line up with TRBD2. The CDR3 runs 17 residues. CDR1 is MNHEY, CDR2 SMNVEV, per germline (reference sequence). V was pared by 1 base and J by 6 bases, with 8 bases of the junction left unmatched. CDR3 DNA: TGTGCCAGCAGTTTATTGCCTCCGGGACTAGCGGGAGTCGAGCAGTACTTC. It is translated as CASSLLPPGLAGVEQYF.

The table lists this clonotype with many counts. V is TRBV29-1 and J is TRBJ2-2, with TRBD1 matching over 10 bases. Germline CDR1 reads SQVTM; CDR2 reads ANQGSEA. The CDR3 consists of 14 residues. J gave up 7 bases and V 7 bases, and 9 bases lay outside the gene matches. The CDR3 sequence is CSALRQGAIGELFF. The CDR3, as DNA: TGCAGCGCTCTACGACAGGGGGCTATCGGGGAGCTGTTTTTT.

This sequence joins TRBV7-9 and TRBJ2-7, with D tentatively TRBD1 (5 bases). The CDR3 is made up of 14 amino acids. CDR1 and CDR2 (germline): SEHNR, FQNEAQ (reference sequence). V was pared by 1 base and J by 3 bases, with 10 bases between. The CDR3, as DNA: TGTGCCAGCAGCTTAGGGGGCACCCTCTACGAGCAGTACTTC. Translation gives CASSLGGTLYEQYF.

This clonotype was observed at least ten times. The chain employs TRBV7-2 and TRBJ2-1; D is ambiguous. CDR1 is SGHTA and CDR2 is FQGNSA in the germline V gene. The V and J ends lost 5 bases and 9 bases respectively, with 14 bases between them. The CDR3 has 13 residues. The CDR3 spells CASSPGPAVEQFF. CDR3 nucleotide sequence: TGTGCCAGCAGCCCTGGGCCGGCGGTTGAGCAGTTCTTC.

This clonotype was seen more than once but under ten times. In DNA form, the CDR3 reads TGTGCCAGCAGCTTAGTTCCGGCGGGACTAGTGGATACGCAGTATTTT. The encoded protein is CASSLVPAGLVDTQYF. This chain links TRBV11-2 with TRBJ2-3, with 8 bases lining up with TRBD2. The CDR3 is made up of 16 amino acids. V was pared by 1 base and J by 6 bases, with 9 bases of the junction left unmatched. Germline CDR1 SGHAT, CDR2 FQNNGV. The variable domain in full, with the rest retrieved from reference TRBV11-2 and TRBJ2-3, is EAGVAQSPRYKIIEKRQSVAFWCNPISGHATLYWYQQILGQGPKLLIQFQNNGVVDDSQLPKDRFSAERLKGVDSTLKIQPAKLEDSAVYLCASSLVPAGLVDTQYFGPGTRLTVL.

Comments on this clonotype: Given a much more abundant clone one base away, this may be a read error. The chain recombines TRBV18 with TRBJ2-7; 9 bases match TRBD2. The CDR3 is 15 residues long. Trimming cost V 3 bases and J 4 bases; bases outside gene matches: 7. Germline V gene data show CDR1 as KGHSH and CDR2 as LQKENI. CDR3 nucleotides: TGTGCCAGCTCACCCCTAGCGGGGCACCTTTACGAGCAGTACTTC. Translated, it gives CASSPLAGHLYEQYF.

The rearrangement links TRBV7-3 to TRBJ2-5; TRBD2 aligns across 9 bases. Germline-derived CDR1 and CDR2 are SGHTA and FQGTGA. V lost 1 base, J lost 5 bases, and 5 bases stayed unmatched. The CDR3 has 15 residues. The CDR3 DNA reads as TGTGCCAGCAGCTTAATGGGCGGGAGGGAGGAGACCCAGTACTTC. This gives the protein CASSLMGGREETQYF.

This clonotype was seen at least ten times. The chain joins TRBV7-2 to TRBJ2-7; the match to TRBD2 covers 12 bases. Germline assignment: CDR1 SGHTA and CDR2 FQGNSA. The junction had 5 bases not matched to a gene; V was cut back by 2 bases and J by 6 bases. The CDR3 consists of 15 residues. The CDR3 region has the DNA TGTGCCAGCAGCTTATCTAGCGGGAGGGTAGGCGAGCAGTACTTC. Translation: CASSLSSGRVGEQYF.

This clonotype was detected many times. The chain is built from TRBV12-3 or TRBV12-4 and TRBJ2-7; possibly TRBD1 for D (6 bases). The CDR3 covers 13 residues. V shed 5 bases and J shed 2 bases, with 10 bases lying between them. CDR3 sequence: CASSPTGTYEQYF. DNA of the CDR3: TGTGCCAGCAGTCCGACAGGAACCTACGAGCAGTACTTC.

This clonotype was seen more than once but under ten times. The gene calls are TRBV10-3 and TRBJ1-2; tentative D call: TRBD1 (5 bases). The CDR3 covers 12 residues. The germline V and J ends were trimmed by 6 bases and 12 bases, with 17 bases remaining between them. Germline V CDR1 and CDR2: ENHRY, SYGVKD. The CDR3: CAIRGTSSGDTF. CDR3 sequence (DNA): TGTGCCATCAGGGGGACCAGTTCGGGGGACACCTTC.

The table lists this clonotype with many counts. The rearrangement uses TRBV4-3 and TRBJ2-7; TRBD2 agrees at 12 bases. The V gene end was trimmed by 0 bases and the J gene end by 4 bases; junction bases not matched to a gene: 7. CDR3 size: 17 residues. CDR1 and CDR2 from the germline V gene are LGHNA and YSLEER. The CDR3 coding sequence is TGCGCCAGCAGCCAAGAAAGACTAGCGGGAGTCCCTTACGAGCAGTACTTC. Protein: CASSQERLAGVPYEQYF.

The chain is built from TRBV7-9 and TRBJ2-1; TRBD1 is a possible D gene (6 bases). Trimming took 1 base from V and 5 from J, leaving 9 bases between them. The CDR3 consists of 14 residues. Germline V gene lookup returns CDR1 SEHNR and CDR2 FQNEAQ (reference sequence). The CDR3 reads CASSLEQGHNEQFF. CDR3 nucleotide sequence: TGTGCCAGCAGCTTAGAACAGGGCCACAATGAGCAGTTCTTC.

This clonotype has more than one count but fewer than ten. The CDR3 region is CASSGAGLATKSNTGELFF. CDR3 bases: TGTGCCAGCAGTGGGGCCGGACTAGCTACTAAATCGAACACCGGGGAGCTGTTTTTT. The rearrangement joins TRBV25-1 to TRBJ2-2; 8 positions agree with TRBD2. The CDR3 has 19 amino acids. The V gene end was trimmed by 4 bases and the J gene end by 0 bases; junction bases not matched to a gene: 13. Per the germline V gene, CDR1 is MGHDK and CDR2 is SYGVNS.